This T cell receptor beta chain came from a study of cytomegalovirus exposure and HLA in healthy donors. Overall study results and limits: Rarity held for most TCR sequences, but there were some public TCRs that occurred in many donors. Cytomegalovirus status was reportedly diagnosed by the classifier with high specificity and sensitivity.

Libraries were prepared by immunoSEQ multiplex PCR; TCRdb keeps only in-frame clonotypes and omits some of them. The table has over 150,000 clones, less than 85% seen once. The donors were members of the validation cohort, which comprised around 110 subjects and was separate from the first cohort of several hundred subjects. Remarks on this clone: Its cognate antigen is unknown.

There are 16 residues in the CDR3. The V gene lost 2 bases and the J gene lost 4 bases, with 14 bases spanning the gap. Germline CDR1 is SEHNR and CDR2 is FQNEAQ (reference sequence). Specimen: PBMCs. The source is a man aged 18 to 29 in good health and CMV-seropositive. The J gene is TRBJ1-4, the V gene TRBV7-9, with D uncertain. CDR3 in amino acids: CASSLWRGHGNEKLFF. In nucleotides, the CDR3 is TGTGCCAGCAGCTTATGGCGCGGGCACGGTAATGAAAAACTGTTTTTT.